In this sample, the clone carrying this TCR beta chain turned up a few times. Its antigen is unknown. The CDR3 sequence is 14 residues long. The V and J ends lost 5 bases and 1 base, in that order; junction bases with no gene match: 4. Germline lookup yields CDR1 SGHTA and CDR2 FQGTGA. These data belong to a study of radiotherapy plus CTLA-4 blockade in lung cancer. Study details: Overall, around 20% of patients showed an objective response, while 31% attained disease control. Study-wide results and caveats: Among reported predictors of response, early blood T cell clone dynamics with interferon-beta performed best. Subsequent to radiotherapy plus ipilimumab, tumor-derived TCR clones underwent expansion in blood.

Chemo-refractory metastatic non-small-cell lung cancer patients received focal radiation with ipilimumab CTLA-4 blockade. The protocol was immunoSEQ multiplex PCR, while the TCRdb copy is restricted to in-frame clones and leaves out a portion. The table has tens of thousands of clones, around four fifths seen once; the top ten hold under 30%. Here the sequenced sample was peripheral blood, taken from a patient treated with radiotherapy plus ipilimumab. The V call is TRBV7-3, the J call TRBJ1-1; TRBD1 agrees at 7 bases. The TCR originated in a human donor with non-small cell lung cancer that progressed on radiotherapy plus ipilimumab. CDR3 amino acids: CASSPGQANTEAFF. The CDR3, as DNA: TGTGCCAGCAGCCCCGGACAGGCGAACACTGAAGCTTTCTTT.